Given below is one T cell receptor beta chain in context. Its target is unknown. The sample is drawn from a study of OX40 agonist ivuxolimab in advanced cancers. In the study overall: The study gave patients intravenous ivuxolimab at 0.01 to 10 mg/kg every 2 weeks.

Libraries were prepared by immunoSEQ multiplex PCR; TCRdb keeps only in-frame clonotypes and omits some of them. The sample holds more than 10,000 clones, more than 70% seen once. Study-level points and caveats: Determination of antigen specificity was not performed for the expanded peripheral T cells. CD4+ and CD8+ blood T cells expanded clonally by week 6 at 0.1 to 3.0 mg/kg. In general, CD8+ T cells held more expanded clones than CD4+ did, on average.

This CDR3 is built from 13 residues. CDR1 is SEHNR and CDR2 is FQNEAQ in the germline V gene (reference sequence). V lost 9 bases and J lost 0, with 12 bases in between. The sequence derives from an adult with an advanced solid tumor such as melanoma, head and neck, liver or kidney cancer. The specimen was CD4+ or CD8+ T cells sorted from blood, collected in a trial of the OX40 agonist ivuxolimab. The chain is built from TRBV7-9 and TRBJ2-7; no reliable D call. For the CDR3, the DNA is TGTGCCAGTGAGGAAGTGTTCTCCTACGAGCAGTACTTC. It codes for CASEEVFSYEQYF.